This T cell receptor (beta chain) was obtained from a study of CD8+ T cells in alopecia areata. This clone was found a few times. Its antigen is as yet unknown. The CDR3 runs to 10 residues. Germline CDR1 SQVTM, CDR2 ANQGSEA. The germline V and J ends were trimmed by 4 bases and 5 bases, with 3 bases remaining between them. Study observations and caveats: Higher clonality than in normal scalp was seen in lesional scalp, especially alopecia totalis/universalis. Scalp samples also yield sequences from resident alphabeta T cells of normal skin.

RNA was extracted and reverse transcribed into cDNA as the sequencing template. The repertoire was sequenced with immunoSEQ multiplex PCR; TCRdb's copy has only in-frame clones and lacks some. The table has about 150,000 clones, approximately 65% seen once; the top ten hold 30% to 45%. Material for sequencing was CD8+ T cells sorted from blood. The chain joins TRBV29-1 to TRBJ2-1; no firm D call. The sequence derives from a human donor in good health. The CDR3 reads CSVGHNEQFF. The CDR3 nucleotides read TGCAGCGTTGGTCACAATGAGCAGTTCTTC.